This TCR beta chain was captured by sequencing in a study of human T cells and chemical hapten exposure. At the level of the study: 2% DPC was applied to roughly 2 cm by roughly 2 cm of upper inner arm skin for sensitization. The study, taken as a whole, reports: Each of the donors had alopecia, so their immune responses may not resemble those of healthy people. Expanded TCRs clustered into significantly more large CDR3 similarity groups than controls, the analysis revealed. As patch test score rose, PT1 expanded TCR counts tended to rise as well.

Time point indicated: pre-sensitization, week 0. Treatment noted: therapeutic diphenylcyclopropenone sensitization with weekly scalp DPC. TCRdb re-called the RACE reads with MiXCR, one entry per CDR3 protein. The sample contains under 300,000 distinct CDR3 sequences, about 8.6% of which appear only once. A note on this clonotype: Its matching antigen is unknown.

Germline CDR1 SNHLY, CDR2 FYNNEI. V lost 5 bases and J lost 0, with 10 bases in between. The CDR3 is made up of 15 amino acids. This TCR was sampled from a woman in her 40s with alopecia areata. Some clones in this sample may be carry-over from other donors' samples. This chain uses TRBV2 with TRBJ1-4, with D perhaps TRBD1 (6 bases). The material sequenced was whole blood, taken in connection with sensitization to the hapten diphenylcyclopropenone (DPC). DNA of the CDR3: TGTGCCAGCAGTTCCGACAGGACAACTAATGAAAAACTGTTTTTT. Translated: CASSSDRTTNEKLFF.